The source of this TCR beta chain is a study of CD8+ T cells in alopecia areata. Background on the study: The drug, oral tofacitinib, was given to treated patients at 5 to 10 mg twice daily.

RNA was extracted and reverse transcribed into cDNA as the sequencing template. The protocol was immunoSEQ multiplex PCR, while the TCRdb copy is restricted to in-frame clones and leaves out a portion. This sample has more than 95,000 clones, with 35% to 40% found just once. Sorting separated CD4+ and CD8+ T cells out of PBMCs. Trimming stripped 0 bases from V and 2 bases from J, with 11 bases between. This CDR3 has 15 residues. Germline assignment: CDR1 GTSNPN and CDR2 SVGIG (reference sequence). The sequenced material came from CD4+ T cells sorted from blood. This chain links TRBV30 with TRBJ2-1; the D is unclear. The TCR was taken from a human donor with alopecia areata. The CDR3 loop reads CAWSVKRTTYNEQFF. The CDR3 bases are TGTGCCTGGAGTGTAAAGAGGACCACCTACAATGAGCAGTTCTTC.